This T cell receptor beta chain appears in the sequencing data of a study of lymphopenia after photon versus proton radiotherapy. On this clone itself: The antigen is undetermined.

Study-level findings and limits: A bigger post-nadir fall in TCR diversity correlated inversely with survival time in deceased patients. Photon-treated patients lost naive T cells and TCR diversity; proton-treated stayed stable.

Produced via immunoSEQ multiplex PCR; TCRdb's table is partial and in-frame only. The repertoire holds under 75,000 clones, with 85% to 95% as singletons. This CDR3 is built from 16 residues. Germline trimming cut 0 bases from V and 6 bases from J; bases unmatched to any gene: 8. Germline-derived CDR1 and CDR2 are SGDLS and YYNGEE. This specimen was peripheral blood, taken from a patient treated with photon-based radiotherapy. The clonotype comes from a woman in her forties with cholangiocarcinoma. The chain links TRBV9 to TRBJ2-2; the match to TRBD2 covers 7 bases. In DNA, the CDR3 is TGTGCCAGCAGCGTAGTGGAGGCGGGAGTGGCCGGGGAGCTGTTTTTT. Its protein is CASSVVEAGVAGELFF.